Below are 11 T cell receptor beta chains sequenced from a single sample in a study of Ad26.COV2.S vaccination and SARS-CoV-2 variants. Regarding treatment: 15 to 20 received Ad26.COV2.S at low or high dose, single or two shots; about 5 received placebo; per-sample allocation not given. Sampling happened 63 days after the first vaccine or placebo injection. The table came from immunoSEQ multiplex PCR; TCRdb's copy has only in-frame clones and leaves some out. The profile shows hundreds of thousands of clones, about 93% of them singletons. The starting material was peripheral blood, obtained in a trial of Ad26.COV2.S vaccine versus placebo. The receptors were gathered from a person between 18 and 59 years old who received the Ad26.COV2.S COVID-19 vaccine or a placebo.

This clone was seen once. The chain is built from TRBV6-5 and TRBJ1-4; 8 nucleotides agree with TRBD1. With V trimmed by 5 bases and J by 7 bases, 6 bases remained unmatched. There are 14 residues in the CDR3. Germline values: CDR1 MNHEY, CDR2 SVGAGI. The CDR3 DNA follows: TGTGCCAGCAGTCCGGGACAGGCTCCTGAAAAACTGTTTTTT. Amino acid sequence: CASSPGQAPEKLFF.

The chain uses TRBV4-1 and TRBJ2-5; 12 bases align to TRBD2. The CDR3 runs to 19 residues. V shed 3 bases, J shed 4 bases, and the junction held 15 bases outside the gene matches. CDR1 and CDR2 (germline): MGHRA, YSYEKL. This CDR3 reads CASSQAELAGGPGRETQYF. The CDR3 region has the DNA TGCGCCAGCAGCCAGGCCGAGCTAGCGGGAGGGCCGGGGCGAGAGACCCAGTACTTC.

CDR3 sequence: CASIYSEENTGELFF. In nucleotides, the CDR3 is TGTGCCAGCATATACTCGGAGGAGAACACCGGGGAGCTGTTTTTT. V is TRBV6-2 or TRBV6-3 and J is TRBJ2-2; possible D gene TRBD2, 5 bases. Germline CDR1 MNHEY, CDR2 SVGEGT. The CDR3 loop spans 15 amino acids. The V and J ends lost 7 bases and 1 base respectively, with 13 bases between them.

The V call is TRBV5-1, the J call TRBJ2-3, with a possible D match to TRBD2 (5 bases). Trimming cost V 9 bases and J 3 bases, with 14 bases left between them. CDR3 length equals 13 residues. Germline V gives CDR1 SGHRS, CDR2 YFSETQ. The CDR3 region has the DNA TGCGCCACCCGTCCCGGGGTTACAGATACGCAGTATTTT. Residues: CATRPGVTDTQYF.

The CDR3 nucleotides are TGTGCCAGCAGTTTAGCGCTCGGCGAGCAGTACTTC. Its protein product is CASSLALGEQYF. The chain couples TRBV12-3 or TRBV12-4 to TRBJ2-7; no definite D call. V shed 0 bases and J shed 6 bases, with 6 bases lying between them. The length of the CDR3 is 12 residues.

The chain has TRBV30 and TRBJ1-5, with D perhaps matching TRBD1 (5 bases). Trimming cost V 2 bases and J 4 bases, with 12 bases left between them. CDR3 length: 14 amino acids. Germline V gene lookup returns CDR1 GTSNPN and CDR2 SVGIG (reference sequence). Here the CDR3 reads CAWSRGDGNQPQHF. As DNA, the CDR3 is TGTGCCTGGAGTCGTGGGGACGGGAATCAGCCCCAGCATTTT.

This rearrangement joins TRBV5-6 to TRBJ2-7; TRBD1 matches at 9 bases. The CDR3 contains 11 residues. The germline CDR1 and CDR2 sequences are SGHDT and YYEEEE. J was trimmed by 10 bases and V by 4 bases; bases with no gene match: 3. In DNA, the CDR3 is TGTGCCAGCAGCCGGGACAGGGTTCAGTACTTC. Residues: CASSRDRVQYF.

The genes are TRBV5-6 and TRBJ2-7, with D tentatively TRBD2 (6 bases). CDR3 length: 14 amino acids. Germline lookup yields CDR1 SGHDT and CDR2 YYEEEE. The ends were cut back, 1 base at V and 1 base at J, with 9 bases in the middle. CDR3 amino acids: CASSLREKSYEQYF. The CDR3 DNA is TGTGCCAGCAGCTTGCGGGAGAAGTCCTACGAGCAGTACTTC.

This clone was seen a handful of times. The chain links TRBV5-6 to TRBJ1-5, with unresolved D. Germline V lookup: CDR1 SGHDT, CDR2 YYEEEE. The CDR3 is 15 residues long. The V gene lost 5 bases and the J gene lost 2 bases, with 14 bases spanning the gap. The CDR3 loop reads CASSLTPSGNQPQHF. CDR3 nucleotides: TGTGCCAGCAGTCTGACACCCTCGGGCAATCAGCCCCAGCATTTT.

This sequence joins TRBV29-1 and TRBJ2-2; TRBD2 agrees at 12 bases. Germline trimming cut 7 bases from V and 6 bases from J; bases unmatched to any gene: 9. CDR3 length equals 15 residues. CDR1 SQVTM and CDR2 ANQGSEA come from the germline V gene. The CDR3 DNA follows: TGCAGCGCCGTAGGGACTAGCGGGTGGTCCGGGGAGCTGTTTTTT. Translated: CSAVGTSGWSGELFF.

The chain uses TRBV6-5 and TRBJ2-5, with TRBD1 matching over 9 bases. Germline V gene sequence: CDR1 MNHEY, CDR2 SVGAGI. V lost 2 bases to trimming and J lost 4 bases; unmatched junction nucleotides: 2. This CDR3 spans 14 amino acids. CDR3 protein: CASSYGQGRETQYF. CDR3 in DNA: TGTGCCAGCAGTTACGGACAGGGGCGAGAGACCCAGTACTTC.